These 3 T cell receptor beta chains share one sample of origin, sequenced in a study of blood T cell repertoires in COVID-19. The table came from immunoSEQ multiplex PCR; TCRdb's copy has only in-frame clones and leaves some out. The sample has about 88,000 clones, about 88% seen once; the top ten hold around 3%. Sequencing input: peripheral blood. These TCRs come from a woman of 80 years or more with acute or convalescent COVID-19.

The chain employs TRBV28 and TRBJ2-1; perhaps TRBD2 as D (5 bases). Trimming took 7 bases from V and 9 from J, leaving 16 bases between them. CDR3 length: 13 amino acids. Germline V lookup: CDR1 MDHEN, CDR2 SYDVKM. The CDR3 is CASIYPGGGEQFF. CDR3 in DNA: TGTGCCAGCATATATCCCGGAGGCGGTGAGCAGTTCTTC.

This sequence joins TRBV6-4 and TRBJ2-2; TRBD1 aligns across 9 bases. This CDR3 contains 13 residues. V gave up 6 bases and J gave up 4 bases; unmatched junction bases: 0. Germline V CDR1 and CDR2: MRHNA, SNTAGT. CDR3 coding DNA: TGTGCCAGCAGGGGACAGGGCACCGGGGAGCTGTTTTTT. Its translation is CASRGQGTGELFF.

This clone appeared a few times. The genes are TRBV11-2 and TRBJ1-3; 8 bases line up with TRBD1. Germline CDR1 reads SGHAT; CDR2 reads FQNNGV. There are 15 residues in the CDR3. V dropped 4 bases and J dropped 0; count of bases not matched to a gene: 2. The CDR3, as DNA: TGTGCCAGCAGCTCCGGACAGGGCTCTGGAAACACCATATATTTT. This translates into CASSSGQGSGNTIYF. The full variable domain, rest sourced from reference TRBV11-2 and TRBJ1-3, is EAGVAQSPRYKIIEKRQSVAFWCNPISGHATLYWYQQILGQGPKLLIQFQNNGVVDDSQLPKDRFSAERLKGVDSTLKIQPAKLEDSAVYLCASSSGQGSGNTIYFGEGSWLTVV.